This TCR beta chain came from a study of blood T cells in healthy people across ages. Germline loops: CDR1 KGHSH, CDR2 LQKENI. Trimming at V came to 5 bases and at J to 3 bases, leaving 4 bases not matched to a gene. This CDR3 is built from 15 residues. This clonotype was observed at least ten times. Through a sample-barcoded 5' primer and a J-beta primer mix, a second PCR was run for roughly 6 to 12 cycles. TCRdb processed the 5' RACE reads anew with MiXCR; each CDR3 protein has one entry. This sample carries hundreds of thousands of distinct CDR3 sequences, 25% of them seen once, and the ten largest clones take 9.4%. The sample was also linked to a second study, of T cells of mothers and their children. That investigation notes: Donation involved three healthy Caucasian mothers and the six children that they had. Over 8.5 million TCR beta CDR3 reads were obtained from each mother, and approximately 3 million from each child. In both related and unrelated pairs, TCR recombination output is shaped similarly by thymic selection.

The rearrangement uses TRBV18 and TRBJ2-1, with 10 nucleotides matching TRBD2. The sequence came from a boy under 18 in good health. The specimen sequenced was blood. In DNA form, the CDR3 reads TGTGCCAGCTCAAGAGGACTAGCGGACTACAATGAGCAGTTCTTC. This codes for CASSRGLADYNEQFF.